Presented here are 23 T cell receptor beta chains from one specimen sequenced in a study of beta chain features in type 1 diabetes. Whole-study results and caveats: Type 1 diabetes patients had moderately but significantly shorter TCRB CDR3s in all four CD4+ subsets.

For these receptors, no antigen is known. Isolated RNA was reverse transcribed in full, so expressed TCRB transcripts were sequenced. Sequencing was performed with immunoSEQ multiplex PCR; in TCRdb, only in-frame clones are kept and a portion is missing. This sample yields around 14,000 clones, of which over 55% are seen a single time; 0.57% belongs to the top ten. Sequenced material: stem cell memory CD4+ T cells from blood. These receptors were taken from a woman under 30 with type 1 diabetes.

This clone showed up just once. The chain joins TRBV28 to TRBJ2-7; unclear D gene. CDR1 is MDHEN and CDR2 is SYDVKM in the germline V gene. This CDR3 has 12 residues. The V end was cut by 6 bases, the J end by 6 bases, with 12 bases between. The chain's CDR3 is CASSLRPVEQYF. As DNA, the CDR3 is TGTGCCAGCAGCCTACGTCCGGTCGAGCAGTACTTC.

J is TRBJ1-5 and V is TRBV29-1; 9 nucleotides agree with TRBD1. CDR3 size: 14 residues. Germline V lookup: CDR1 SQVTM, CDR2 ANQGSEA. J lost 3 bases, V lost 6 bases, and 6 bases had no gene match. The CDR3 sequence: CSVAGTGNNQPQHF. CDR3 DNA sequence: TGCAGCGTAGCCGGGACAGGGAACAATCAGCCCCAGCATTTT.

The chain has TRBV9 and TRBJ1-1, with 7 nucleotides matching TRBD1. There are 15 residues in the CDR3. J gave up 0 bases and V 0 bases, and 2 bases lay outside the gene matches. Germline values: CDR1 SGDLS, CDR2 YYNGEE. In DNA form, the CDR3 reads TGTGCCAGCAGCGTAGGAGGGACAGTGAACACTGAAGCTTTCTTT. It specifies CASSVGGTVNTEAFF.

V usage is TRBV14 and J usage is TRBJ2-5; no firm D call. Germline assignment: CDR1 SGHDN and CDR2 FVKESK. V was pared by 2 bases and J by 5 bases, with 9 bases between. This CDR3 spans 13 amino acids. The CDR3 loop is CASSQNLAETQYF. In nucleotides, the CDR3 is TGTGCCAGCAGCCAAAACTTAGCTGAGACCCAGTACTTC. The variable domain in full, completed from reference TRBV14 and TRBJ2-5, reads EAGVTQFPSHSVIEKGQTVTLRCDPISGHDNLYWYRRVMGKEIKFLLHFVKESKQDESGMPNNRFLAERTGGTYSTLKVQPAELEDSGVYFCASSQNLAETQYFGPGTRLLVL.

This chain joins TRBV7-9 and TRBJ2-3; D is ambiguous. Germline assignment: CDR1 SEHNR and CDR2 FQNEAQ (reference sequence). The CDR3 is 13 residues long. Trimming shortened V by 1 base and J by 6 bases, and 8 bases separated the two germline ends. The CDR3 region is CASSLVRLDTQYF. The CDR3 coding sequence is TGTGCCAGCAGCTTAGTTCGTCTCGATACGCAGTATTTT.

CDR3 loop: CASRTGADGYTF. In DNA, the CDR3 is TGTGCCAGCAGGACAGGGGCGGATGGCTACACCTTC. V gene TRBV2 combines with J gene TRBJ1-2; 8 bases match TRBD1. Per germline, CDR1 SNHLY and CDR2 FYNNEI. The junction had 3 bases not matched to a gene; V was cut back by 6 bases and J by 6 bases. CDR3 length equals 12 residues.

This clone was counted once. This rearrangement joins TRBV2 to TRBJ2-3, with TRBD2 matching over 8 bases. Germline V gene data show CDR1 as SNHLY and CDR2 as FYNNEI. V trimming: 8 bases; J trimming: 0 bases; junction bases outside the gene matches: 1. CDR3 length: 13 amino acids. This CDR3 is CASGTRSTDTQYF. CDR3 nucleotide sequence: TGTGCCAGCGGGACTAGGAGCACAGATACGCAGTATTTT. Variable domain in full (rest from reference TRBV2 and TRBJ2-3): EPEVTQTPSHQVTQMGQEVILRCVPISNHLYFYWYRQILGQKVEFLVSFYNNEISEKSEIFDDQFSVERPDGSNFTLKIRSTKLEDSAMYFCASGTRSTDTQYFGPGTRLTVL.

This clone was seen only a few times. The chain links TRBV19 to TRBJ1-1; D perhaps matches TRBD1 (6 bases). Per the germline V gene, CDR1 is LNHDA and CDR2 is SQIVND (reference sequence). The CDR3 is 14 amino acids. With 7 bases removed from V and 0 bases from J, the gap between germline ends came to 12 bases. CDR3 region: CASTTGLMNTEAFF. The CDR3 nucleotides are TGTGCCAGTACTACAGGGTTAATGAACACTGAAGCTTTCTTT.

This clone was detected only once. This chain uses TRBV5-4 with TRBJ2-1, with 9 bases that match TRBD2. The CDR3 consists of 15 residues. The V segment lost 2 bases and the J segment 7 bases; nucleotides outside the gene matches: 7. Germline lookup yields CDR1 SGHNT and CDR2 YYREEE (reference sequence). Written as DNA, the CDR3 is TGTGCCAGCAGCTTAAAGCTAGCGGGATTGAATGAGCAGTTCTTC. It is translated as CASSLKLAGLNEQFF.

The V gene is TRBV9, the J gene TRBJ1-6; D unresolved. This CDR3 region has 13 residues. The V gene lost 7 bases and the J gene lost 0 bases, with 5 bases spanning the gap. Germline loops: CDR1 SGDLS, CDR2 YYNGEE. CDR3 protein: CASGVSYNSPLHF. CDR3 in DNA: TGTGCCAGCGGAGTCTCCTATAATTCACCCCTCCACTTT.

The gene calls are TRBV10-3 and TRBJ2-2, with D unresolved. Germline V gene sequence: CDR1 ENHRY, CDR2 SYGVKD. V lost 4 bases, J lost 2 bases, and 5 bases lay in between. CDR3 length: 13 amino acids. The CDR3, as DNA: TGTGCCATCAGTGCCTCCAACACCGGGGAGCTGTTTTTT. Its translation is CAISASNTGELFF.

The chain combines TRBV5-1 with TRBJ2-2, with D maybe TRBD2 (5 bases). With 7 bases removed from V and 7 bases from J, the gap between germline ends came to 8 bases. Germline CDR1 is SGHRS and CDR2 is YFSETQ. The CDR3 is 11 residues long. The chain's CDR3 is CASGEFGELFF. CDR3 sequence (DNA): TGCGCCAGCGGGGAGTTCGGGGAGCTGTTTTTT.

The rearrangement joins TRBV20-1 to TRBJ2-7, with D uncertain. Germline values: CDR1 DFQATT, CDR2 SNEGSKA (reference sequence). CDR3 length: 10 residues. V was pared by 6 bases and J by 9 bases, with 12 bases between. In DNA form, the CDR3 reads TGCAGTGCCAACCCCTCCGGGCAGTACTTC. The encoded protein is CSANPSGQYF.

V is TRBV11-2 and J is TRBJ2-7, with no clear D. Germline V gene sequence: CDR1 SGHAT, CDR2 FQNNGV. Trimming took off 5 bases at V and 2 bases at J, with 10 bases between the two ends. The CDR3 is made up of 13 amino acids. This CDR3 is CASSNPVTYEQYF. CDR3 in DNA: TGTGCCAGCAGCAATCCGGTGACCTACGAGCAGTACTTC.

The chain carries TRBV11-3 and TRBJ2-7; weak D call: TRBD2 (5 bases). Germline CDR1 SGHNT, CDR2 YENEEA. The CDR3 extends over 12 amino acids. The V gene lost 3 bases and the J gene lost 9 bases, with 12 bases spanning the gap. The CDR3 bases are TGTGCCAGCAGCTTTGGCGGGCTCGGGCAGTACTTC. Its translation: CASSFGGLGQYF.

This clone has just a few counts. The J gene is TRBJ1-1, the V gene TRBV23-1; TRBD1 agrees at 7 bases. TRBV23-1 falls under the ORF class, with uncertain function. Losses at the gene ends were 6 bases for V and 4 bases for J; bases not matched to a gene: 2. The CDR3 extends over 12 amino acids. DNA for the CDR3: TGCGCCAGCAGCAACAGGGGCACTGAAGCTTTCTTT. Protein product: CASSNRGTEAFF.

Only a few counts were recorded for this clone. The CDR3 protein is CASRPRVGGFVRETQYF. The CDR3 nucleotides are TGTGCCAGCAGACCCCGGGTTGGGGGGTTCGTTCGGGAGACCCAGTACTTC. V is TRBV11-2 and J is TRBJ2-5; D perhaps matches TRBD2 (6 bases). Germline V CDR1 and CDR2: SGHAT, FQNNGV. V was cut by 6 bases and J by 5 bases, with 25 bases left in between. The CDR3 has 17 residues.

This rearrangement joins TRBV11-2 to TRBJ2-3; 9 bases line up with TRBD2. Losses at the gene ends were 6 bases for V and 1 base for J; bases not matched to a gene: 8. The CDR3 length is 16 residues. Germline assignment: CDR1 SGHAT and CDR2 FQNNGV. The CDR3 DNA is TGTGCCAGCAGGGCGGGACTAGCTGTTGGCACAGATACGCAGTATTTT. Amino acids: CASRAGLAVGTDTQYF.

The gene calls are TRBV20-1 and TRBJ2-7; a weak D match, TRBD2 (5 bases). Germline loops: CDR1 DFQATT, CDR2 SNEGSKA (reference sequence). The CDR3 length is 11 residues. V lost 6 bases and J 2 bases, leaving 8 bases between the germline ends. The DNA for the CDR3 is TGCAGTGCAACCGGGACCTACGAGCAGTACTTC. This sequence encodes CSATGTYEQYF.

This chain links TRBV7-2 with TRBJ1-5, with D unresolved. V was pared by 5 bases and J by 2 bases, with 7 bases between. The CDR3 has 13 residues. The germline CDR1 and CDR2 sequences are SGHTA and FQGNSA. In nucleotides, the CDR3 is TGTGCCAGCAGCCCCCCAGGCAATCAGCCCCAGCATTTT. Translating it yields CASSPPGNQPQHF.

The gene calls are TRBV5-4 and TRBJ2-7; possible D gene TRBD2, 7 bases. Per the germline V gene, CDR1 is SGHNT and CDR2 is YYREEE (reference sequence). V shed 4 bases and J shed 3 bases, with 17 bases lying between them. The CDR3 extends over 15 amino acids. CDR3 sequence reads: CASSPGWGGLYEQYF. CDR3 sequence (DNA): TGTGCCAGCAGCCCGGGTTGGGGGGGCCTCTACGAGCAGTACTTC.

This sequence joins TRBV5-1 and TRBJ2-1, with TRBD2 matching 7 bases. V shed 0 bases and J 2 bases; nucleotides not matched to a gene: 2. The CDR3 is 15 residues long. CDR1 is SGHRS and CDR2 is YFSETQ in the germline V gene. The CDR3 bases are TGCGCCAGCAGCTTGGCCACTAGCGCCTACAATGAGCAGTTCTTC. Translation gives CASSLATSAYNEQFF.

The rearrangement joins TRBV4-2 to TRBJ2-3; no definite D call. Deletions cut 0 bases from V and 3 bases from J, with 7 bases between. Germline V gene data show CDR1 as LGHNA and CDR2 as YNFKEQ. CDR3 length: 14 amino acids. CDR3 loop: CASSQDILTDTQYF. The CDR3, as DNA: TGTGCCAGCAGCCAAGATATCCTAACAGATACGCAGTATTTT.